This TCR beta chain was identified during a study of OX40 agonist ivuxolimab in advanced cancers. Study details: In this cohort, patients received ivuxolimab, an agonistic anti-OX40 (CD134) antibody.

The V end was cut by 0 bases, the J end by 5 bases, with 13 bases between. Germline lookup yields CDR1 MNHNY and CDR2 SVGAGI (reference sequence). CDR3 size: 15 residues. Study-wide points: Among patients with partial responses at 0.1-3.0 mg/kg, clonal expansion was among the lowest.

Method: immunoSEQ multiplex PCR; TCRdb's copy keeps in-frame clones and lacks some. The sample lists fewer than 80,000 clones, about 77% occurring once. On this clone: Its target is not known.

The origin of this receptor is an adult with an advanced solid tumor such as melanoma, head and neck, liver or kidney cancer. V gene TRBV6-6 combines with J gene TRBJ2-5; possibly TRBD1 or TRBD2 for D (5 bases each). The sequencing here drew on CD4+ or CD8+ T cells sorted from blood, taken in a trial of the OX40 agonist ivuxolimab. CDR3 amino acids: CASSYSTPGRETQYF. The CDR3 coding sequence is TGTGCCAGCAGTTACTCGACCCCGGGACGTGAGACCCAGTACTTC.